These 8 T cell receptor beta chains share one sample of origin, sequenced in a study of cytomegalovirus exposure and HLA in healthy donors listed by TCRdb under 2017. Library generation was performed with the immunoSEQ multiplex PCR assay. A mixture of 60 forward primers for TCR Vbeta segments and 13 reverse primers for TCR Jbeta segments was used in the multiplex PCR. As stored in TCRdb, this immuneACCESS dataset retains in-frame rearrangements with V and J assigned. A fraction of the clones does not appear; measured against another copy, unresolved V genes explain less than half of the discrepancy, and the remainder lacks a known reason. This sample has fewer than 250,000 clones in its table, and 70% to 90% of those were observed once. The ten largest make up 1.5% to 2% of the sample. Sequences were obtained from PBMCs. These receptors came from a woman between 18 and 30 years old in good health and CMV-seronegative.

The chain employs TRBV6-4 and TRBJ2-1; the match to TRBD2 covers 11 bases. This CDR3 is 15 amino acids long. V dropped 3 bases and J dropped 5; count of bases not matched to a gene: 3. Looked up from germline, CDR1 is MRHNA and CDR2 is SNTAGT. CDR3 amino acids: CASSDGLAGHNEQFF. The CDR3 DNA is TGTGCCAGCAGTGATGGACTAGCGGGTCACAATGAGCAGTTCTTC.

The chain links TRBV7-2 to TRBJ1-3; D remains ambiguous. V was pared by 1 base and J by 2 bases, with 9 bases between. The CDR3 extends over 15 amino acids. Germline values: CDR1 SGHTA, CDR2 FQGNSA. CDR3 residues: CASSLGFAAGNTIYF. CDR3 in DNA: TGTGCCAGCAGCTTAGGGTTCGCGGCTGGAAACACCATATATTTT.

V and J are TRBV7-3 and TRBJ2-1; TRBD1 matches at 8 bases. The V gene's germline CDR1 is SGHTA and CDR2 FQGTGA. The CDR3 totals 12 residues. After removal of 5 bases from V and 9 bases from J, the junction contained 3 bases not matched to a gene. DNA for the CDR3: TGTGCCAGCAGCCCTCAGGGGGCTGAGCAGTTCTTC. Residues: CASSPQGAEQFF.

V and J are TRBV7-2 and TRBJ1-4, with no clear D. V lost 1 base to trimming and J lost 10 bases, with 13 bases between them. Germline V gene lookup returns CDR1 SGHTA and CDR2 FQGNSA. CDR3 length: 14 amino acids. The CDR3: CASSLDIWEGKLFF. The CDR3 DNA follows: TGTGCCAGCAGCTTAGATATCTGGGAGGGAAAACTGTTTTTT.

The chain links TRBV27 to TRBJ2-5; D possibly corresponds to TRBD2 (7 bases). CDR3 length: 15 amino acids. CDR1 is MNHEY and CDR2 is SMNVEV in the germline V gene (reference sequence). Deletions cut 0 bases from V and 7 bases from J, with 15 bases between. The CDR3 sequence: CASSLSRGRRGTQYF. DNA for the CDR3: TGTGCCAGCAGTTTATCGCGGGGGCGAAGGGGGACCCAGTACTTC.

On this clone: One end of the junction varies from germline; a read error may be responsible. This chain links TRBV2 with TRBJ2-3, with D maybe TRBD2 (5 bases). The CDR3 is 13 residues long. Germline CDR1 reads SNHLY; CDR2 reads FYNNEI. CDR3 loop: CASSQEGGDTRYF. DNA for the CDR3: TGTGCCAGCAGTCAGGAAGGAGGAGATACGCGGTATTTT. Filled out from reference TRBV2 and TRBJ2-3, the complete variable domain reads EPEVTQTPSHQVTQMGQEVILRCVPISNHLYFYWYRQILGQKVEFLVSFYNNEISEKSEIFDDQFSVERPDGSNFTLKIRSTKLEDSAMYFCASSQEGGDTRYFGPGTRLTVL.

There are a few counts of this clone. The V and J genes are TRBV10-3 and TRBJ1-1, with D uncertain. There are 16 residues in the CDR3. Germline loops: CDR1 ENHRY, CDR2 SYGVKD. Trimming pared 5 bases from V and 0 bases from J, leaving 16 bases between. The CDR3 DNA is TGTGCCATCAGTCCGCAAACTAGGACGGTGAACACTGAAGCTTTCTTT. Translation gives CAISPQTRTVNTEAFF.

The rearrangement joins TRBV10-1 to TRBJ1-1; no definite D call. The CDR3 sequence is 18 residues long. V was cut by 2 bases and J by 0 bases, with 19 bases left in between. Germline V gene sequence: CDR1 WNHNN, CDR2 SYGVQD (reference sequence). CDR3 DNA: TGCGCCAGCAGTGAGAGGGTGTTACGGGGATGGGTGAACACTGAAGCTTTCTTT. Amino acids: CASSERVLRGWVNTEAFF.